This T cell receptor beta chain came from a study of shared clonotypes between healthy human individuals. Study-level findings and limits: Estimated richness was generally greater in naive than memory subsets. Blood was the sole source, and tissue repertoires probably differ.

A word on this clone: Its antigen is not known.

Clones were sequenced by immunoSEQ multiplex PCR, and TCRdb holds only the in-frame ones, with some missing. The sample holds more than 200,000 clones; 50% to 75% are singletons and the top ten take 11%. The CDR3 has 14 residues. The V gene's germline CDR1 is SGHNT and CDR2 YENEEA. V was pared by 1 base and J by 4 bases, with 9 bases between. This receptor was identified in a man aged 25 to 40 in good health. The specimen was memory CD4+ T cells sorted from blood. Subset of the sample: CD45RA-negative fraction. V is TRBV11-3 and J is TRBJ2-3; D is undetermined. CDR3 loop: CASSLGSGADTQYF. DNA for the CDR3: TGTGCCAGCAGCTTAGGGAGTGGCGCAGATACGCAGTATTTT.